This record looks at one TCR beta chain sequence and its context. The record originates from a study of OX40 agonist ivuxolimab in advanced cancers. The data were produced by immunoSEQ multiplex PCR, yet TCRdb's version contains in-frame clones alone and is incomplete. The sample lists around 24,000 clones, 84% occurring once. CDR3 length: 17 amino acids. Trimming took 5 bases from V and 1 from J; bases not matched to a gene: 12. From germline, CDR1 is ENHRY and CDR2 SYGVKD. The clonotype comes from an adult with an advanced solid tumor such as melanoma, head and neck, liver or kidney cancer. The sequenced sample was CD4+ or CD8+ T cells sorted from blood, obtained in a trial of the OX40 agonist ivuxolimab. The chain has TRBV10-3 and TRBJ2-5; 8 nucleotides match TRBD1. The CDR3: CAISQPPGQDTQETQYF. Written as DNA, the CDR3 is TGTGCCATCAGTCAGCCCCCGGGACAGGACACCCAAGAGACCCAGTACTTC.